Presented here are 14 T cell receptor beta chains from one specimen sequenced in a study of T cell repertoires in cytomegalovirus infection. TCRdb reanalysed the reads using MiXCR and keeps one entry per CDR3 protein. This sample has 740,000 or so distinct CDR3 sequences, with under 40% found just once. Material: PBMCs. The receptors here all came from a human donor in good health (CMV status not recorded). Some clones in this sample may be carry-over from other donors' samples.

This chain links TRBV12-3 or TRBV12-4 with TRBJ2-3; D perhaps matches TRBD1 (5 bases). V was trimmed by 5 bases and J by 3 bases, leaving 15 bases between them. This CDR3 region has 15 residues. The CDR3 DNA follows: TGTGCCAGCAGTGTTGGCCTGGGGCGGACAGATACGCAGTATTTT. Residues: CASSVGLGRTDTQYF.

This clonotype was observed a few times. The chain recombines TRBV7-2 with TRBJ2-7; possible D gene TRBD1, 6 bases. Trimming took 2 bases from V and 0 from J, leaving 11 bases between them. There are 15 residues in the CDR3. CDR1 and CDR2 from the germline V gene are SGHTA and FQGNSA. The CDR3 coding sequence is TGTGCCAGCAGCTTACGGGCAGGGGACTCCTACGAGCAGTACTTC. Amino acids: CASSLRAGDSYEQYF. The full variable domain, with the rest looked up from reference TRBV7-2 and TRBJ2-7, is GAGVSQSPSNKVTEKGKDVELRCDPISGHTALYWYRQSLGQGLEFLIYFQGNSAPDKSGLPSDRFSAERTGGSVSTLTIQRTQQEDSAVYLCASSLRAGDSYEQYFGPGTRLTVT.

The V and J genes are TRBV6-1 and TRBJ2-7, with 10 nucleotides matching TRBD2. CDR1 is MNHNS, CDR2 SASEGT, per germline. The CDR3 contains 14 residues. J lost 4 bases, V lost 5 bases, and 5 bases had no gene match. The CDR3 reads CASSLAGARYEQYF. DNA of the CDR3: TGTGCCAGCAGTCTAGCGGGAGCAAGGTACGAGCAGTACTTC.

This clonotype showed up just a few times. V and J are TRBV5-5 and TRBJ2-2; TRBD1 or TRBD2 may be the D gene (6 bases each). The germline V and J ends were trimmed by 0 bases and 0 bases, with 9 bases remaining between them. The CDR3 is made up of 16 amino acids. The germline V gene has CDR1 SGHKS and CDR2 YYEKEE (reference sequence). CDR3 sequence reads: CASSLEGGPNTGELFF. For the CDR3, the DNA is TGTGCCAGCAGCTTGGAGGGGGGCCCGAACACCGGGGAGCTGTTTTTT.

With respect to this clonotype: The CDR3 ends on some other residue instead of the conserved phenylalanine or tryptophan, so this is likely a read error. J is TRBJ2-6 and V is TRBV6-1; D is unresolved. From germline, CDR1 is MNHNS and CDR2 SASEGT. The germline V and J ends were trimmed by 0 bases and 2 bases, with 8 bases remaining between them. The CDR3 loop spans 16 amino acids. In DNA form, the CDR3 reads TGTGCCAGCAGTGAAGCGCCGCGGCCTGGGGCCAACGTCCTGACTTGC. This encodes CASSEAPRPGANVLTC.

This clonotype was counted a single time. The chain has TRBV6-2 or TRBV6-3 and TRBJ2-1; TRBD1 is a possible D gene (6 bases). V lost 4 bases, J lost 4 bases, and 17 bases lay in between. This CDR3 has 16 residues. CDR1 and CDR2 (germline): MNHEY, SVGEGT. The DNA for the CDR3 is TGTGCCAGCAGTTCAGCTCCGTACAGGGAATACAATGAGCAGTTCTTC. Translating it yields CASSSAPYREYNEQFF.

The chain joins TRBV10-3 to TRBJ1-1; a possible D gene is TRBD1 (5 bases). V lost 11 bases and J lost 3, with 16 bases in between. This CDR3 comprises 13 residues. CDR1 and CDR2 from the germline V gene are ENHRY and SYGVKD. CDR3 in amino acids: CAASRVRDTEAFF. CDR3 sequence (DNA): TGTGCCGCGTCCAGGGTCAGAGACACTGAAGCTTTCTTT.

In this sample, this clonotype turned up once. This clone may be a read error of a much larger clone one base away. The gene calls are TRBV19 and TRBJ1-1; 7 bases are a match to TRBD1. The CDR3 is made up of 16 amino acids. Looked up from germline, CDR1 is LNHDA and CDR2 is SQIVND (reference sequence). The CDR3: CASIILRTGMIPEAFF. The CDR3 bases are TGTGCCAGTATTATACTAAGGACAGGAATGATACCTGAAGCTTTCTTT.

This clonotype was picked up a small number of times. The chain's CDR3 is CATSRDDEVGNTIYF. DNA of the CDR3: TGTGCCACCAGCAGAGATGACGAGGTTGGAAACACCATATATTTT. J is TRBJ1-3 and V is TRBV15; D gene unclear. V lost 0 bases and J lost 3, with 9 bases in between. The CDR3 is 15 residues long. CDR1 and CDR2 (germline): LNHNV, YYDKDF (reference sequence).

V and J are TRBV20-1 and TRBJ2-7, with 13 bases identical to TRBD2. With V trimmed by 6 bases and J by 0 bases, 5 bases remained unmatched. The CDR3 covers 15 residues. CDR1 and CDR2 from the germline V gene are DFQATT and SNEGSKA (reference sequence). DNA of the CDR3: TGCAGTGCAATGACTAGCGGGAGGCCCTCCTACGAGCAGTACTTC. This translates into CSAMTSGRPSYEQYF.

The chain has TRBV12-3 or TRBV12-4 and TRBJ1-3; a weak D match, TRBD1 (5 bases). The CDR3 length is 16 residues. The V and J ends lost 3 bases and 0 bases respectively, with 12 bases between them. The CDR3 nucleotides are TGTGCCAGCAGTTTTGGGGCAGGCCTCTCTGGAAACACCATATATTTT. Encoded protein: CASSFGAGLSGNTIYF.

The V and J genes are TRBV7-8 and TRBJ1-2, with a weak D call TRBD1 (5 bases). The CDR3 length is 15 residues. Germline lookup yields CDR1 SGHVS and CDR2 FQNEAQ. V gave up 0 bases and J gave up 6 bases, with 14 bases separating them. CDR3 sequence: CASSLALWQGDGYTF. The CDR3 coding sequence is TGTGCCAGCAGCTTAGCGCTGTGGCAGGGCGATGGCTACACCTTC. The entire variable domain, with the rest obtained from reference TRBV7-8 and TRBJ1-2, is as follows: GAGVSQSPRYKVAKRGQDVALRCDPISGHVSLFWYQQALGQGPEFLTYFQNEAQLDKSGLPSDRFFAERPEGSVSTLKIQRTQQEDSAVYLCASSLALWQGDGYTFGSGTRLTVV.

The chain carries TRBV30 and TRBJ1-2; TRBD1 matches at 12 bases. This CDR3 contains 15 residues. The ends lost 2 bases at V and 6 bases at J; junction bases unmatched: 7. CDR1 GTSNPN and CDR2 SVGIG come from the germline V gene (reference sequence). CDR3 nucleotides: TGTGCCTGGAGTATCCTGGGACAGGGGGCGAATGGCTACACCTTC. Its translation: CAWSILGQGANGYTF.

The chain combines TRBV20-1 with TRBJ1-5; tentatively, D is TRBD1 (6 bases). CDR3 length: 16 residues. With 3 bases removed from V and 2 bases from J, the gap between germline ends came to 17 bases. The V gene's germline CDR1 is DFQATT and CDR2 SNEGSKA (reference sequence). The CDR3 here is CSASPLSRQGNQPQHF. The CDR3, as DNA: TGCAGTGCTAGCCCTCTCTCTCGACAGGGCAATCAGCCCCAGCATTTT.